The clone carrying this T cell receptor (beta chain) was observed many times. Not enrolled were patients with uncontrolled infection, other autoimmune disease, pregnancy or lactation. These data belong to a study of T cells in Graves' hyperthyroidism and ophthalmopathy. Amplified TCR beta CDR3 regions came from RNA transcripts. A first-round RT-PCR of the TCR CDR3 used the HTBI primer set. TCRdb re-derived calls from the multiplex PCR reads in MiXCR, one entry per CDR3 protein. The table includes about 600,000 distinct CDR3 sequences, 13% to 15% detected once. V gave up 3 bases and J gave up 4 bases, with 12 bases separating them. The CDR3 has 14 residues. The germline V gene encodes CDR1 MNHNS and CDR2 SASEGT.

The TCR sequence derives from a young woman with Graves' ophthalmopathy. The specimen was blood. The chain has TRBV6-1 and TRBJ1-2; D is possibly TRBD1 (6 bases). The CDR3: CASSDRGVSYGYTF. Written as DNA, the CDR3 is TGTGCCAGCAGTGATAGGGGGGTCTCCTATGGCTACACCTTC.